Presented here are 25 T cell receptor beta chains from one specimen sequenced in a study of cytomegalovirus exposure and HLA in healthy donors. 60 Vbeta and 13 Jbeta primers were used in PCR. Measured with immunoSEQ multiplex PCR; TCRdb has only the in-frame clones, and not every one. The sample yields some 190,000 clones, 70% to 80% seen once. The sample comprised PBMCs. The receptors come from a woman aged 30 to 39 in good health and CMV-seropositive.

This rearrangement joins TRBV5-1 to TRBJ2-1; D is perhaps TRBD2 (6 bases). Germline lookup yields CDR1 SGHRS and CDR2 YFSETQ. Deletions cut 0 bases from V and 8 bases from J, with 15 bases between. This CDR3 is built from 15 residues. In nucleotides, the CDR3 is TGCGCCAGCAGCTTGGGGGGAGGTGGGGTTCATGAGCAGTTCTTC. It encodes CASSLGGGGVHEQFF. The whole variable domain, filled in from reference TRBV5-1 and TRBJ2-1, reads KAGVTQTPRYLIKTRGQQVTLSCSPISGHRSVSWYQQTPGQGLQFLFEYFSETQRNKGNFPGRFSGRQFSNSRSEMNVSTLELGDSALYLCASSLGGGGVHEQFFGPGTRLTVL.

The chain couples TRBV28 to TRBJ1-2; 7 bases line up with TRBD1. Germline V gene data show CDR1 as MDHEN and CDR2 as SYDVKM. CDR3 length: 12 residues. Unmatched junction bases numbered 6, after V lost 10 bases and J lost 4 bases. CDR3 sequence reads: CATSNRGYGYTF. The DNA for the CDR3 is TGTGCCACTTCTAACAGGGGCTATGGCTACACCTTC.

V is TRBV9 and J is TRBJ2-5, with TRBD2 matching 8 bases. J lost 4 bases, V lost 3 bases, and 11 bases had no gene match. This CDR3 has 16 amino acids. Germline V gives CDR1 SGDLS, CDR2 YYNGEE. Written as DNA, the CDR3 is TGTGCCAGCAGCGCCTATCCGGGGGGGCAGGGAGAGACCCAGTACTTC. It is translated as CASSAYPGGQGETQYF.

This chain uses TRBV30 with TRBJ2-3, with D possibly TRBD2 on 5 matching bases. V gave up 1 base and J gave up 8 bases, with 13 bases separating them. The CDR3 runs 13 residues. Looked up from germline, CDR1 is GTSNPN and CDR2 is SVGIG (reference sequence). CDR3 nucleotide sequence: TGTGCCTGGAGTGCACACCCAGGAGGTACGCAGTATTTT. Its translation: CAWSAHPGGTQYF.

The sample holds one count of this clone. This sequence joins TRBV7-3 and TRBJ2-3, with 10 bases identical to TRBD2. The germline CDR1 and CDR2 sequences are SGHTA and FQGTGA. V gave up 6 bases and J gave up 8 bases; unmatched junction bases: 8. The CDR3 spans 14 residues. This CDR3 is CASRTSGIHATQYF. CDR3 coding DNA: TGTGCCAGCAGAACTAGCGGGATCCATGCTACGCAGTATTTT. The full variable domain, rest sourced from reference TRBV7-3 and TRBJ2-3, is GAGVSQTPSNKVTEKGKYVELRCDPISGHTALYWYRQSLGQGPEFLIYFQGTGAADDSGLPNDRFFAVRPEGSVSTLKIQRTERGDSAVYLCASRTSGIHATQYFGPGTRLTVL.

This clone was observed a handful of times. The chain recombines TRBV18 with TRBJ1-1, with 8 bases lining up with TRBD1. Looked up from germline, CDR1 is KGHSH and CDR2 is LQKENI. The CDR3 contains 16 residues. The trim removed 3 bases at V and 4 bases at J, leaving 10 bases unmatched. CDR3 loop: CASSPGDRGLGTEAFF. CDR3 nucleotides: TGTGCCAGCTCACCCGGCGACAGGGGCTTGGGCACTGAAGCTTTCTTT.

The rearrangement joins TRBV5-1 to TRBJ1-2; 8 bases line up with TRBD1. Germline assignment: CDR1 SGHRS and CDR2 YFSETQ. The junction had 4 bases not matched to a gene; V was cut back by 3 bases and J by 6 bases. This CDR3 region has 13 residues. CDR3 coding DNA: TGCGCCAGCAGCTCGGACAGGGTTAATGGCTACACCTTC. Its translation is CASSSDRVNGYTF.

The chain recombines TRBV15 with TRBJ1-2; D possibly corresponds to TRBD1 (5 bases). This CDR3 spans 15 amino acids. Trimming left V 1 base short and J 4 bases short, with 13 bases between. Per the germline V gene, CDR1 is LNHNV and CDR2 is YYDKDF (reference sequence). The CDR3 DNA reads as TGTGCCACCAGCAGAGTAGTGGGGCAGGTCTATGGCTACACCTTC. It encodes CATSRVVGQVYGYTF.

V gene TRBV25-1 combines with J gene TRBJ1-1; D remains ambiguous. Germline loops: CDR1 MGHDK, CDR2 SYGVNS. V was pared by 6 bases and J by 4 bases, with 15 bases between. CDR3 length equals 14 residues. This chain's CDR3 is CASRGREFATEAFF. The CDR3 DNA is TGTGCCAGCAGGGGGAGGGAGTTCGCCACTGAAGCTTTCTTT.

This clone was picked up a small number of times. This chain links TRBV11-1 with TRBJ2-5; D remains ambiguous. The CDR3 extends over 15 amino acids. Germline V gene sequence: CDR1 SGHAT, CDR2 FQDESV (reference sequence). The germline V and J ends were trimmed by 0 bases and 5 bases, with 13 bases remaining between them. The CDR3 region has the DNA TGTGCCAGCAGCTTAGCAGACCAATCCGGGGAGACCCAGTACTTC. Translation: CASSLADQSGETQYF.

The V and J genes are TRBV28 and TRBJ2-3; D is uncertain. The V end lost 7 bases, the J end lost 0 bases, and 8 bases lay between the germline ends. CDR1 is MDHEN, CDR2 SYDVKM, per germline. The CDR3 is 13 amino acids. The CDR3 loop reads CASTVESTDTQYF. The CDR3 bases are TGTGCCAGCACGGTTGAAAGCACAGATACGCAGTATTTT.

The CDR3 DNA follows: TGTGCCAGCAGTTTAAATTCCGGGTTTGAAGGCTACACCTTC. Amino acids: CASSLNSGFEGYTF. V is TRBV28 and J is TRBJ1-2; D is unclear. CDR1 and CDR2 (germline): MDHEN, SYDVKM. The CDR3 has 14 residues. V dropped 2 bases and J dropped 8 bases, with 15 bases sitting between them.

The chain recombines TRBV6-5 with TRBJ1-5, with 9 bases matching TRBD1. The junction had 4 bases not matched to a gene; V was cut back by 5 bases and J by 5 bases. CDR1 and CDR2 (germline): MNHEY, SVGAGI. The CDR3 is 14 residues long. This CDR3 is CASSKTGGDQPQHF. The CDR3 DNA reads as TGTGCCAGCAGTAAAACAGGGGGCGATCAGCCCCAGCATTTT.

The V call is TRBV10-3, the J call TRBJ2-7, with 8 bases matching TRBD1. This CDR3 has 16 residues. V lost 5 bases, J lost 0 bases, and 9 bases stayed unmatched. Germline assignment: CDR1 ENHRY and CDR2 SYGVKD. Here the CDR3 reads CAISPFGDRRSYEQYF. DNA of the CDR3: TGTGCCATCAGTCCTTTCGGGGACAGGCGCTCCTACGAGCAGTACTTC.

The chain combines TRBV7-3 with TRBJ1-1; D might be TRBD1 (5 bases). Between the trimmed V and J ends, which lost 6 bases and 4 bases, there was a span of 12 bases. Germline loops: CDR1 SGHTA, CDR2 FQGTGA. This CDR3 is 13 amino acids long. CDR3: CASSQTVATEAFF. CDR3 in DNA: TGTGCCAGCAGTCAGACAGTCGCCACTGAAGCTTTCTTT. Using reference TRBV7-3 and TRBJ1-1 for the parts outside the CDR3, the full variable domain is GAGVSQTPSNKVTEKGKYVELRCDPISGHTALYWYRQSLGQGPEFLIYFQGTGAADDSGLPNDRFFAVRPEGSVSTLKIQRTERGDSAVYLCASSQTVATEAFFGQGTRLTVV.

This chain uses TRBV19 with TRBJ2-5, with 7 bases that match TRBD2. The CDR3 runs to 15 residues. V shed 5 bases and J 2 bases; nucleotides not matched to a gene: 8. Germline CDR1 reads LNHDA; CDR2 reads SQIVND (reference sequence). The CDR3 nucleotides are TGTGCCAGTAGTCCCCGGGTGGGGGGGCAAGAGACCCAGTACTTC. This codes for CASSPRVGGQETQYF.

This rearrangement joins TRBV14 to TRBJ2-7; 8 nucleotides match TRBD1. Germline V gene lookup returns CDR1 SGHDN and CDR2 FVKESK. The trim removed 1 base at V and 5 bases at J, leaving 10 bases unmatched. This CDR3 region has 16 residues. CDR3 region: CASSQATGQGIHEQYF. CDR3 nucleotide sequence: TGTGCCAGCAGCCAAGCGACTGGACAGGGAATCCACGAGCAGTACTTC.

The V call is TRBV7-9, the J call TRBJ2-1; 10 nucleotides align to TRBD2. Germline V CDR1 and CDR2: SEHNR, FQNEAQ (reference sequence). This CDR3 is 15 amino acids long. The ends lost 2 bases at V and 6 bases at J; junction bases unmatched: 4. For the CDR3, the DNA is TGTGCCAGCAGCTTATCGAGCGGGGGGGTCAATGAGCAGTTCTTC. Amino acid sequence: CASSLSSGGVNEQFF.

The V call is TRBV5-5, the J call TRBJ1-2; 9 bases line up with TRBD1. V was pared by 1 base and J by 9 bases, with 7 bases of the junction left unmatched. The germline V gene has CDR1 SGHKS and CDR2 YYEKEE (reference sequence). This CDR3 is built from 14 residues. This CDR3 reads CASSLRQGVQSYTF. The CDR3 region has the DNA TGTGCCAGCAGCTTGAGACAGGGGGTTCAGAGCTACACCTTC.

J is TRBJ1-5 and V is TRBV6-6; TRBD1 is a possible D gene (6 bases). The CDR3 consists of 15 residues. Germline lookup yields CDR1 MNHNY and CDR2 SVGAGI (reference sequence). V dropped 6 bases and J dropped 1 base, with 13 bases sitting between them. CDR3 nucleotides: TGTGCCAGCAGAGGGACACGCAGAAGCAATCAGCCCCAGCATTTT. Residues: CASRGTRRSNQPQHF.

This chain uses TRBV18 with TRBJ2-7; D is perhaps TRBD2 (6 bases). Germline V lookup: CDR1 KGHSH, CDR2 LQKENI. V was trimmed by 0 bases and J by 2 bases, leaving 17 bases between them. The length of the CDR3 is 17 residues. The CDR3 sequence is CASSPPAPRDRPYEQYF. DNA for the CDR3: TGTGCCAGCTCACCACCGGCACCGCGGGATCGGCCCTACGAGCAGTACTTC.

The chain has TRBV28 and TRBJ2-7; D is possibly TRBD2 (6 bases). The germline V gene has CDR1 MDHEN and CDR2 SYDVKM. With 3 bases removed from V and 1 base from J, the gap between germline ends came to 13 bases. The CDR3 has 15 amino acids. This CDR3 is CASSFGGEPSYEQYF. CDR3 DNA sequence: TGTGCCAGCAGTTTTGGCGGGGAGCCTTCCTACGAGCAGTACTTC.

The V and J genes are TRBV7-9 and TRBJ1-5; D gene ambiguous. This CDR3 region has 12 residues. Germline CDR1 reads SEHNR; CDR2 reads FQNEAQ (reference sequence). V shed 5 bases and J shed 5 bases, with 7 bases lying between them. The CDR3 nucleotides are TGTGCCAGCAGCCCGGGGTATCAGCCCCAGCATTTT. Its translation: CASSPGYQPQHF.

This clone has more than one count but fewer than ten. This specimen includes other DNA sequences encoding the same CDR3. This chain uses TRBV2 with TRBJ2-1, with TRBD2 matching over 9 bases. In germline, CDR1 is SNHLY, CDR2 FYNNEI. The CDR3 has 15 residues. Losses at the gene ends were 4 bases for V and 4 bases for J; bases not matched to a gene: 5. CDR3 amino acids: CASSVVLAGYNEQFF. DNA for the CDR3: TGTGCCAGCAGTGTCGTGCTAGCGGGGTACAATGAGCAGTTCTTC.

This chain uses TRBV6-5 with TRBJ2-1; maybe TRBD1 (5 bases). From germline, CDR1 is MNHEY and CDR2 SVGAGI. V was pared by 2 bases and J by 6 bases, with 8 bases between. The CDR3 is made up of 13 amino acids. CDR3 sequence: CASSYRGINEQFF. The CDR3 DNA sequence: TGTGCCAGCAGTTACAGGGGTATCAATGAGCAGTTCTTC.